Shown below are 9 T cell receptor beta chains from a single sample sequenced in a study of shared clonotypes between healthy human individuals. Clones were sequenced by immunoSEQ multiplex PCR, and TCRdb holds only the in-frame ones, with some missing. The sample lists approximately 530,000 clones; around 96% were seen once. Source material: naive CD4+ T cells sorted from blood. The subset is: CD45RA+ positively selected. Every receptor here comes from a woman aged 25 to 39 in good health.

V is TRBV28 and J is TRBJ2-5; D call uncertain. The DNA end favors TRBJ2-7, so the J call may be wrong. This CDR3 is 12 amino acids long. CDR1 and CDR2 (germline): MDHEN, SYDVKM. The CDR3 DNA reads TGTGCCAGCAGTTTACGCCCGACCGAGCAGTACTTC. Encoded protein: CASSLRPTEQYF.

This clone has a single count. The chain combines TRBV5-6 with TRBJ2-2; TRBD1 is a possible D gene (5 bases). Germline V CDR1 and CDR2: SGHDT, YYEEEE. The CDR3 spans 13 residues. The germline V and J ends were trimmed by 3 bases and 6 bases, with 9 bases remaining between them. CDR3 loop: CASSSQGSGELFF. CDR3 sequence (DNA): TGTGCCAGCAGCTCCCAGGGCTCCGGGGAGCTGTTTTTT.

The gene calls are TRBV7-2 and TRBJ1-1; 7 bases are a match to TRBD1. CDR3 size: 17 residues. CDR1 and CDR2 (germline): SGHTA, FQGNSA. V lost 8 bases to trimming and J lost 0 bases; unmatched junction nucleotides: 15. The CDR3, as DNA: TGTGCCAGCGGTCAAAGGCGGGACAGCCTCATGAACACTGAAGCTTTCTTT. It codes for CASGQRRDSLMNTEAFF.

V and J are TRBV6-5 and TRBJ2-1, with 8 positions matching TRBD1. Germline CDR1 reads MNHEY; CDR2 reads SVGAGI. The CDR3 has 15 amino acids. The V segment lost 3 bases and the J segment 2 bases; nucleotides outside the gene matches: 3. The CDR3 DNA reads as TGTGCCAGCAGTTATCTACAGGGGGCCTACAATGAGCAGTTCTTC. Protein sequence: CASSYLQGAYNEQFF.

The chain combines TRBV28 with TRBJ1-1, with 8 nucleotides matching TRBD1. The V gene's germline CDR1 is MDHEN and CDR2 SYDVKM. This CDR3 is 14 amino acids long. J was trimmed by 5 bases and V by 8 bases; bases with no gene match: 10. In DNA, the CDR3 is TGTGCCAGCGACAACGCAGGGGGCAGGACTGAAGCTTTCTTT. Translated: CASDNAGGRTEAFF.

V and J are TRBV7-6 and TRBJ1-1; D is uncertain. The CDR3 is 13 amino acids. The germline V gene has CDR1 SGHVS and CDR2 FNYEAQ. V was shortened by 3 bases and J by 3 bases, with 8 bases between the two germline ends. CDR3 bases: TGTGCCAGCAGCTTCACGGCAGACACTGAAGCTTTCTTT. It is translated as CASSFTADTEAFF.

The chain links TRBV9 to TRBJ2-3; 12 positions match TRBD2. Germline CDR1 and CDR2: SGDLS and YYNGEE. This CDR3 has 16 residues. Trimming removed 3 bases from V and 4 bases from J; junction bases left unmatched: 6. CDR3 nucleotide sequence: TGTGCCAGCAGCGAGGAGACTAGCGGGAGTCCAGATACGCAGTATTTT. Its protein is CASSEETSGSPDTQYF.

The chain joins TRBV28 to TRBJ1-5, with D perhaps matching TRBD1 (5 bases). Germline-derived CDR1 and CDR2 are MDHEN and SYDVKM. Trimming took off 3 bases at V and 1 base at J, with 13 bases between the two ends. The CDR3 covers 16 residues. The CDR3 DNA follows: TGTGCCAGCAGTTTTCAGGGATATGGGAGCAATCAGCCCCAGCATTTT. It encodes CASSFQGYGSNQPQHF. The full variable domain, its missing parts supplied by reference TRBV28 and TRBJ1-5, is DVKVTQSSRYLVKRTGEKVFLECVQDMDHENMFWYRQDPGLGLRLIYFSYDVKMKEKGDIPEGYSVSREKKERFSLILESASTNQTSMYLCASSFQGYGSNQPQHFGDGTRLSIL.

The chain carries TRBV18 and TRBJ2-5, with D perhaps matching TRBD1 (5 bases). The DNA end is more similar to TRBJ2-7, so the J call may be wrong. CDR3 length: 13 residues. CDR1 and CDR2 from the germline V gene are KGHSH and LQKENI. The CDR3 loop is CASSPGRAYEQYF. The CDR3 DNA reads TGTGCCAGCTCACCCGGCAGGGCCTACGAGCAGTACTTC.